The 6 T cell receptor beta chains below were found in one sample sequenced in a study of OX40 agonist ivuxolimab in advanced cancers. Clones were read by immunoSEQ multiplex PCR, and TCRdb kept only the in-frame ones, dropping some. The table lists 55,000 to 75,000 clones, roughly 92% of them singletons. The sequences come from CD4+ or CD8+ T cells sorted from blood, collected in a trial of the OX40 agonist ivuxolimab. Receptors originate from an adult with an advanced solid tumor such as melanoma, head and neck, liver or kidney cancer.

This clone was found a few times. The chain links TRBV7-9 to TRBJ1-2; no clear D. Germline V gene lookup returns CDR1 SEHNR and CDR2 FQNEAQ (reference sequence). The ends were cut back, 3 bases at V and 2 bases at J, with 7 bases in the middle. The CDR3 covers 13 residues. CDR3 sequence reads: CASSFSANYGYTF. The CDR3 DNA reads TGTGCCAGCAGCTTCTCGGCGAACTATGGCTACACCTTC.

This chain links TRBV18 with TRBJ2-7; D is perhaps TRBD1 or TRBD2 (5 bases each). Per the germline V gene, CDR1 is KGHSH and CDR2 is LQKENI. Deletions cut 4 bases from V and 4 bases from J, with 8 bases between. The CDR3 runs 12 residues. CDR3 sequence: CASSRDGYEQYF. CDR3 DNA: TGTGCCAGCTCACGGGACGGGTACGAGCAGTACTTC.

This clone was observed a handful of times. The rearrangement uses TRBV6-1 and TRBJ1-1; D not certain. This CDR3 is built from 15 residues. Germline lookup yields CDR1 MNHNS and CDR2 SASEGT. The germline V and J ends were trimmed by 0 bases and 1 base, with 9 bases remaining between them. The CDR3 bases are TGTGCCAGCAGTGAAGCGGCTGGACGGAACACTGAAGCTTTCTTT. It yields the protein CASSEAAGRNTEAFF.

This chain connects TRBV7-8 to TRBJ2-7; D is perhaps TRBD2 (5 bases). CDR3 length: 15 residues. Deletions cut 5 bases from V and 2 bases from J, with 16 bases between. CDR1 and CDR2 from the germline V gene are SGHVS and FQNEAQ. CDR3 protein: CASSPRVLGTYEQYF. The CDR3 DNA follows: TGTGCCAGCAGCCCAAGGGTACTAGGCACCTACGAGCAGTACTTC. The full variable domain, its missing parts supplied by reference TRBV7-8 and TRBJ2-7, is GAGVSQSPRYKVAKRGQDVALRCDPISGHVSLFWYQQALGQGPEFLTYFQNEAQLDKSGLPSDRFFAERPEGSVSTLKIQRTQQEDSAVYLCASSPRVLGTYEQYFGPGTRLTVT.

As concerns this clone: This sample also contains other DNA sequences that code for the same CDR3. The V call is TRBV18, the J call TRBJ1-1, with no clear D. Germline V lookup: CDR1 KGHSH, CDR2 LQKENI. This CDR3 is 13 amino acids long. Trimming shortened V by 3 bases and J by 1 base, and 6 bases separated the two germline ends. This CDR3 reads CASSPGQNTEAFF. The CDR3 DNA follows: TGTGCCAGCTCACCCGGGCAGAACACTGAAGCTTTCTTT.

This rearrangement joins TRBV15 to TRBJ2-5; perhaps D is TRBD1 or TRBD2 (6 bases each). There are 17 residues in the CDR3. With 3 bases removed from V and 4 bases from J, the gap between germline ends came to 21 bases. Per germline, CDR1 LNHNV and CDR2 YYDKDF (reference sequence). The CDR3: CATSSSFWGAGGETQYF. The CDR3 nucleotides are TGTGCCACCAGCAGCTCTTTTTGGGGGGCAGGTGGAGAGACCCAGTACTTC. Looking up the rest from reference TRBV15 and TRBJ2-5 gives the full variable domain: DAMVIQNPRYQVTQFGKPVTLSCSQTLNHNVMYWYQQKSSQAPKLLFHYYDKDFNNEADTPDNFQSRRPNTSFCFLDIRSPGLGDTAMYLCATSSSFWGAGGETQYFGPGTRLLVL.